Here is one T cell receptor (beta chain) with its context. Its antigen has not been determined. Base quality data are lacking; no much larger clone is found one base away. These data belong to a study of T cell responses to AZD1222 COVID-19 vaccine (dated by TCRdb to the early 2020s). Looking at the study overall: AZD1222 recipients given second doses at about 4 weeks or at about 12 weeks were pooled, since spike-specific TCR depth and breadth were not found to differ between the two schedules. TCR sequencing covered approximately 230 trial participants: 200 to 210 given two doses of AZD1222 and around 26 given two doses of MenACWY control vaccine. Trial participants were enrolled by age into 18-55, 56-69 and 70-plus year subgroups, with approximately 150, 30 and 60 TCR-sequenced participants respectively. The investigation overall reported the following: Conclusions about previously exposed vaccinees are limited because only five to seven AZD1222 recipients were SARS-CoV-2 seropositive at baseline. Reportedly, close to half of the unique spike-specific TCRs recognized epitopes lying outside the regions that are mutated in the B.1.351 and B.1.1.7 variants. Spike-specific TCR breadth and depth rose significantly after two AZD1222 doses compared with day 0 and with MenACWY recipients. Participants were mostly white British, with more females than males. The authors suggested clonal diversity may have been underestimated. Because no day 14 peak-response samples were available, the repertoires could be characterized only after the peak T cell response. Vaccine-associated CD4 TCRs spanned the whole spike protein, with dominant responses in regions 160-218 and 743-854. In the small 56-69-year group, the increase in depth fell short of significance, most likely because of low power.

CDR3 length: 19 amino acids, cysteine to phenylalanine. Only CDR3 DNA is held: 57 bases, read in frame from base 1. As encoded in the germline V gene (reference sequence), CDR1 is LNHDA while CDR2 is SQIVND. Clipping removes 6 bases from V and 1 base from J, with 18 as the unmatched junction base count. Taken with the paper, the label for time point translates to: baseline before first vaccination. Vaccinee samples came from UK trials COV001 and COV002, including a single-blind randomized controlled phase 2/3 trial of AZD1222 (ChAdOx1 nCoV-19) in healthy adults. Trial participant PBMC samples were collected at day 0 and day 28 after the second dose for TCRbeta chain sequencing. The CDR3 regions of human TCRbeta chains were analyzed by immunosequencing. The original pipeline was this. TCRs in the repertoires were matched against a reference library of SARS-CoV-2-specific TCRs that had been generated with the MIRA antigen-specificity platform. Breadth meant the fraction of unique TCRs that were SARS-CoV-2-associated, whereas depth meant the fraction of total T cells that were SARS-CoV-2-associated. Using the MIRA data, every spike-specific TCR was mapped to the spike region that the TCR reacted to and assigned to either a CD4 or a CD8 class. Log10-transformed breadth and depth values were compared by one-way ANOVA with Sidak's multiple comparisons tests. Sourced from immuneACCESS, this table was stored by TCRdb with only in-frame sequences that have V and J called. A share of the clones is absent; for the studies checked, an unresolved V gene accounts for under half, and the remainder has no known explanation. V and J calls and clone size come straight from that table; D and trimming were deduced from the DNA. The sample includes roughly 49,000 clones, with 60% to 85% observed a single time. Of the sample, 6.6% falls within the top ten clones.

The sample in question was peripheral blood, obtained on day 0 of AZD1222 vaccination. This sequence originates from an adult in good health. The chain employs TRBV19 and TRBJ1-1; 9 middle bases align to TRBD1. Here the CDR3 is given as CASRLSSGQGLTRNTEAFF. The nucleotide sequence is TGTGCCAGTAGACTTTCCTCGGGACAGGGCTTAACCAGGAACACTGAAGCTTTCTTT.